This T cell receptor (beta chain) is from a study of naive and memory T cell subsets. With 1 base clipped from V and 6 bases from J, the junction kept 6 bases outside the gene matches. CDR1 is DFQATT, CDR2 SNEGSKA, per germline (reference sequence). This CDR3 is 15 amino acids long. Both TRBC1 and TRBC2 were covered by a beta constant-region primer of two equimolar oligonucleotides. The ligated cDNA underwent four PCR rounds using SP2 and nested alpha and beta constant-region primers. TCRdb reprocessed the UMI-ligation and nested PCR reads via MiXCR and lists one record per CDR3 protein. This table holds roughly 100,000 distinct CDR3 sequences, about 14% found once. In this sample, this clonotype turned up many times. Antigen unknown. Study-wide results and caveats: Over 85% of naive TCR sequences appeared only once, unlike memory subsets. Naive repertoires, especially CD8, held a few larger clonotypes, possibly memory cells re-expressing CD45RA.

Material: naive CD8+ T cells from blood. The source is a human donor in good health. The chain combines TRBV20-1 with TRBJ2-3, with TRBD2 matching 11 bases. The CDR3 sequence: CSARVLAGVADTQYF. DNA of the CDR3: TGCAGTGCTAGAGTACTAGCGGGAGTCGCCGATACGCAGTATTTT.